Below are 28 T cell receptor beta chains sequenced from a single sample in a study of blood T cell repertoires in COVID-19. Profiled with immunoSEQ multiplex PCR; TCRdb holds only in-frame clones, not every one. The data show over 200,000 clones, 89% seen once. The sequencing input was peripheral blood. All receptors come from a woman between 35 and 50 years old with acute or convalescent COVID-19.

V and J are TRBV11-3 and TRBJ2-7; D may be TRBD1 (5 bases). Germline CDR1 SGHNT, CDR2 YENEEA. The germline V and J ends were trimmed by 0 bases and 0 bases, with 21 bases remaining between them. This CDR3 is 19 amino acids long. Here the CDR3 reads CASSLDGKRGRPFSYEQYV. CDR3 coding DNA: TGTGCCAGCAGCTTAGATGGAAAAAGGGGCAGGCCATTCTCCTACGAGCAGTACGTC.

The chain carries TRBV6-6 and TRBJ1-4; tentatively, D is TRBD1 (6 bases). V lost 6 bases and J lost 3, with 11 bases in between. The germline gives CDR1 MNHNY, CDR2 SVGAGI (reference sequence). The CDR3 spans 14 residues. DNA of the CDR3: TGTGCCAGCAGCCCCAGGGGTGCTAATGAAAAACTGTTTTTT. Translated: CASSPRGANEKLFF.

This CDR3 reads CASSPPPTGGNTIYF. Here the CDR3 DNA reads TGTGCCAGCTCACCACCGCCGACAGGAGGCAACACCATATATTTT. J is TRBJ1-3 and V is TRBV18; D may be TRBD1 (6 bases). Germline-derived CDR1 and CDR2 are KGHSH and LQKENI. The CDR3 contains 15 residues. V was pared by 0 bases and J by 7 bases, with 13 bases between.

The CDR3 sequence: CASSSPRDTYEANYGYTF. CDR3 nucleotides: TGCGCCAGCAGCTCCCCCCGGGACACCTACGAGGCTAACTATGGCTACACCTTC. This chain connects TRBV5-1 to TRBJ1-2, with D tentatively TRBD1 (6 bases). Per the germline V gene, CDR1 is SGHRS and CDR2 is YFSETQ. This CDR3 contains 18 residues. V was clipped by 3 bases and J by 0 bases, with 21 bases between them.

This clone was recorded only once. This chain uses TRBV7-2 with TRBJ1-2, with D unclear. The V gene lost 2 bases and the J gene lost 2 bases, with 12 bases spanning the gap. The CDR3 is 15 residues long. Germline CDR1 SGHTA, CDR2 FQGNSA. The CDR3 DNA is TGTGCCAGCAGCTTATGGGCTTCCCAAAACTATGGCTACACCTTC. It specifies CASSLWASQNYGYTF.

The chain joins TRBV19 to TRBJ2-5; 8 positions agree with TRBD1. Germline V gene lookup returns CDR1 LNHDA and CDR2 SQIVND (reference sequence). The CDR3 has 16 amino acids. Trimming removed 3 bases from V and 9 bases from J; junction bases left unmatched: 15. CDR3 sequence (DNA): TGTGCCAGTAGTATCTTCGGCAGGGGGCCCCAGGTGGCCCAGTACTTC. Its translation: CASSIFGRGPQVAQYF.

This sequence joins TRBV11-2 and TRBJ2-7; the D gene is possibly TRBD1 (5 bases). Per the germline V gene, CDR1 is SGHAT and CDR2 is FQNNGV. The CDR3 extends over 15 amino acids. Trimming pared 1 base from V and 5 bases from J, leaving 15 bases between. The CDR3 reads CASSLGGRWWDEQYV. CDR3 DNA sequence: TGTGCCAGCAGCTTAGGGGGCAGGTGGTGGGACGAGCAGTACGTC.

The chain employs TRBV24-1 and TRBJ2-5; 9 bases fit TRBD2. V shed 2 bases and J 5 bases; nucleotides not matched to a gene: 8. Germline CDR1 and CDR2: KGHDR and SFDVKD. This CDR3 is built from 16 residues. The CDR3 coding sequence is TGTGCCACCAGTGATTCGGCGGGAGGGGTCGGGGAGACCCAGTACTTC. It yields the protein CATSDSAGGVGETQYF.

The genes are TRBV10-3 and TRBJ2-5, with 7 bases that match TRBD1. CDR1 ENHRY and CDR2 SYGVKD come from the germline V gene. V shed 3 bases and J 4 bases; nucleotides not matched to a gene: 8. CDR3 size: 15 residues. The CDR3 sequence is CAISDPAQGSETQYF. The CDR3 DNA reads TGTGCCATCAGTGACCCGGCACAGGGGTCAGAGACCCAGTACTTC.

The chain couples TRBV27 to TRBJ2-1; TRBD1 matches 9 bases. Germline CDR1 MNHEY, CDR2 SMNVEV (reference sequence). This CDR3 has 14 residues. With 7 bases clipped from V and 9 bases from J, the junction kept 10 bases outside the gene matches. The CDR3 protein is CASTYTTGGGEQFF. The DNA for the CDR3 is TGTGCCAGCACATACACTACAGGGGGCGGTGAGCAGTTCTTC.

This chain links TRBV19 with TRBJ2-2, with D perhaps matching TRBD1 (6 bases). CDR3 length: 18 amino acids. CDR1 is LNHDA, CDR2 SQIVND, per germline (reference sequence). V lost 5 bases to trimming and J lost 2 bases, with 21 bases between them. CDR3 amino acids: CASSLRAPGDENTGELFF. DNA of the CDR3: TGTGCCAGTAGTTTGAGGGCCCCAGGGGACGAAAACACCGGGGAGCTGTTTTTT.

The chain is built from TRBV19 and TRBJ1-2; 9 bases fit TRBD1. With 4 bases clipped from V and 0 bases from J, the junction kept 6 bases outside the gene matches. Per the germline V gene, CDR1 is LNHDA and CDR2 is SQIVND (reference sequence). The CDR3 has 16 residues. For the CDR3, the DNA is TGTGCCAGTAGTAGGCCCCGGGACAGGGCTAACTATGGCTACACCTTC. It encodes CASSRPRDRANYGYTF.

The chain joins TRBV30 to TRBJ1-5; D may be TRBD1 (6 bases). CDR1 is GTSNPN, CDR2 SVGIG, per germline (reference sequence). The CDR3 consists of 13 residues. V lost 1 base, J lost 5 bases, and 9 bases lay in between. The CDR3 nucleotides read TGTGCCTGGAGTGGATCAGGGGATCAGCCCCAGCATTTT. This gives the protein CAWSGSGDQPQHF.

The chain is built from TRBV28 and TRBJ1-1, with 7 bases lining up with TRBD1. V lost 6 bases and J lost 3; bases outside the gene matches: 7. Germline V gives CDR1 MDHEN, CDR2 SYDVKM. The CDR3 sequence is 14 residues long. The CDR3 DNA reads TGTGCCAGCAGGACGGGACAGAAGTACACTGAAGCTTTCTTT. Its protein is CASRTGQKYTEAFF.

A remark on this clone: The identical CDR3 is also encoded by other nucleotide sequences in the sample. The V gene is TRBV2, the J gene TRBJ2-6; D might be TRBD1 (6 bases). Between the trimmed V and J ends, which lost 6 bases and 0 bases, there was a span of 6 bases. Germline lookup yields CDR1 SNHLY and CDR2 FYNNEI. The CDR3 is 14 amino acids. The CDR3 nucleotides read TGTGCCAGCAGGACAGGCTCTGGGGCCAACGTCCTGACTTTC. It yields the protein CASRTGSGANVLTF.

The chain links TRBV3-1 (or the pseudogene TRBV3-2) to TRBJ1-2; D uncertain. The CDR3 loop spans 13 amino acids. V was pared by 4 bases and J by 3 bases, with 9 bases between. Germline CDR1 LGHDT, CDR2 YNNKEL (reference sequence). CDR3 coding DNA: TGTGCCAGCAGCCGAGACACTGACTATGGCTACACCTTC. Protein: CASSRDTDYGYTF.

This rearrangement joins TRBV5-4 to TRBJ2-5; TRBD2 might be the D (6 bases). The V end was cut by 3 bases, the J end by 2 bases, with 14 bases between. The CDR3 extends over 15 amino acids. Germline-derived CDR1 and CDR2 are SGHNT and YYREEE (reference sequence). This CDR3 is CASSSPLGGQETQYF. In nucleotides, the CDR3 is TGTGCCAGCAGCTCCCCATTGGGGGGACAAGAGACCCAGTACTTC. The whole variable domain, filled in from reference TRBV5-4 and TRBJ2-5, reads ETGVTQSPTHLIKTRGQQVTLRCSSQSGHNTVSWYQQALGQGPQFIFQYYREEENGRGNFPPRFSGLQFPNYSSELNVNALELDDSALYLCASSSPLGGQETQYFGPGTRLLVL.

The CDR3 sequence: CASSLPSGGFPQETQYF. CDR3 nucleotides: TGCGCCAGCAGCCTGCCCAGCGGGGGGTTCCCTCAAGAGACCCAGTACTTC. This sequence joins TRBV5-1 and TRBJ2-5; 9 bases match TRBD2. Unmatched junction bases numbered 12, after V lost 4 bases and J lost 2 bases. CDR1 and CDR2 (germline): SGHRS, YFSETQ. This CDR3 spans 17 amino acids. The full variable domain, with the rest looked up from reference TRBV5-1 and TRBJ2-5, is KAGVTQTPRYLIKTRGQQVTLSCSPISGHRSVSWYQQTPGQGLQFLFEYFSETQRNKGNFPGRFSGRQFSNSRSEMNVSTLELGDSALYLCASSLPSGGFPQETQYFGPGTRLLVL.

The chain links TRBV11-3 to TRBJ1-2; no clear D gene. The CDR3 is made up of 15 amino acids. Germline lookup yields CDR1 SGHNT and CDR2 YENEEA. V shed 5 bases and J shed 2 bases, with 15 bases lying between them. The CDR3 is CASSMAGSLNYGYTF. The CDR3 nucleotides are TGTGCCAGCAGCATGGCCGGGTCGCTGAACTATGGCTACACCTTC.

The chain employs TRBV10-1 and TRBJ1-1; 7 bases line up with TRBD1. Germline assignment: CDR1 WNHNN and CDR2 SYGVQD (reference sequence). CDR3 length equals 13 residues. Trimming cost V 1 base and J 6 bases; bases outside gene matches: 2. Here the CDR3 reads CASSEFRGSEAFF. DNA of the CDR3: TGCGCCAGCAGTGAGTTCAGGGGGTCTGAAGCTTTCTTT.

This clone was detected once. The chain links TRBV3-1 (or the pseudogene TRBV3-2) to TRBJ2-1, with TRBD2 identical over 7 bases. The CDR3 runs to 16 residues. The germline V gene has CDR1 LGHDT and CDR2 YNNKEL (reference sequence). Trimming cost V 4 bases and J 0 bases; bases outside gene matches: 6. The CDR3 is CASSRRGSSSYNEQFF. The CDR3 nucleotides are TGTGCCAGCAGCCGGCGGGGGTCGAGCTCCTACAATGAGCAGTTCTTC.

The chain couples TRBV5-6 to TRBJ2-5; D is possibly TRBD1 (6 bases). This CDR3 is 13 amino acids long. V lost 4 bases, J lost 4 bases, and 11 bases lay in between. CDR1 SGHDT and CDR2 YYEEEE come from the germline V gene. CDR3 in amino acids: CASSQGLGETQYF. In DNA, the CDR3 is TGTGCCAGCAGCCAGGGGCTAGGAGAGACCCAGTACTTC.

The V call is TRBV12-3 or TRBV12-4, the J call TRBJ2-7, with D unresolved. The CDR3 contains 13 residues. The V end was cut by 3 bases, the J end by 3 bases, with 9 bases between. CDR3 sequence: CASSLVPSYEQYV. The CDR3, as DNA: TGTGCCAGCAGTTTGGTTCCTAGCTACGAGCAGTACGTC.

The chain carries TRBV11-1 and TRBJ2-6; 7 nucleotides agree with TRBD1. The V and J ends lost 1 base and 19 bases, in that order; junction bases with no gene match: 19. The CDR3 runs 16 residues. Germline V gene lookup returns CDR1 SGHAT and CDR2 FQDESV (reference sequence). The CDR3, as DNA: TGTGCCAGCAGCTTAGAGTCGGGAACAGGGGCCCCCCAAAGAACTTTC. It translates to CASSLESGTGAPQRTF.

V gene TRBV5-1 combines with J gene TRBJ1-1; TRBD1 matches at 8 bases. From germline, CDR1 is SGHRS and CDR2 YFSETQ. The junction had 5 bases not matched to a gene; V was cut back by 1 base and J by 3 bases. The CDR3 length is 15 residues. The CDR3 reads CASSLRQGSHTEAFF. CDR3 DNA: TGCGCCAGCAGCTTGAGACAGGGGTCACACACTGAAGCTTTCTTT.

The CDR3 DNA follows: TGTGCCAGCAGTGACGGGACAGGGGAAACTGAAGCTTTCTTT. It translates to CASSDGTGETEAFF. This chain joins TRBV25-1 and TRBJ1-1; the match to TRBD1 covers 10 bases. CDR3 length: 14 amino acids. Germline trimming cut 3 bases from V and 5 bases from J; bases unmatched to any gene: 3. Germline CDR1 MGHDK, CDR2 SYGVNS.

V usage is TRBV29-1 and J usage is TRBJ1-4; D is possibly TRBD1 (5 bases). Germline V lookup: CDR1 SQVTM, CDR2 ANQGSEA. V was shortened by 0 bases and J by 13 bases, with 12 bases between the two germline ends. The CDR3 runs 12 residues. The DNA of the CDR3 is TGCAGCGTTGAAGACTATCCAGGGATACTGTTTTTT. It encodes CSVEDYPGILFF. Supplemented by reference TRBV29-1 and TRBJ1-4, the full variable domain reads SAVISQKPSRDICQRGTSLTIQCQVDSQVTMMFWYRQQPGQSLTLIATANQGSEATYESGFVIDKFPISRPNLTFSTLTVSNMSPEDSSIYLCSVEDYPGILFFGSGTQLSVL.

The chain carries TRBV11-2 and TRBJ2-1; 7 bases map to TRBD2. This CDR3 is 16 amino acids long. In germline, CDR1 is SGHAT, CDR2 FQNNGV. The trim removed 1 base at V and 5 bases at J, leaving 8 bases unmatched. CDR3 amino acids: CASSLAGGWENNEQFF. CDR3 nucleotide sequence: TGTGCCAGCAGCTTAGCGGGGGGATGGGAGAACAATGAGCAGTTCTTC.